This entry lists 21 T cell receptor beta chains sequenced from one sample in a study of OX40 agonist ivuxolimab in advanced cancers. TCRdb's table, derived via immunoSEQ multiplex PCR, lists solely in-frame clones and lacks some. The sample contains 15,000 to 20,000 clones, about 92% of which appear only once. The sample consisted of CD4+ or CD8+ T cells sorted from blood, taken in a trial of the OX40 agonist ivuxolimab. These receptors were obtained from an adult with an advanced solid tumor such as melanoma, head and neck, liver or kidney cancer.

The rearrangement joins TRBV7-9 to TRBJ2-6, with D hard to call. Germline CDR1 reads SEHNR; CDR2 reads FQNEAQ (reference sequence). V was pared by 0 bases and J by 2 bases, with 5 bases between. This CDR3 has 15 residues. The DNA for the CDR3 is TGTGCCAGCAGCTTAGCCTTGGCTGGGGCCAACGTCCTGACTTTC. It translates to CASSLALAGANVLTF.

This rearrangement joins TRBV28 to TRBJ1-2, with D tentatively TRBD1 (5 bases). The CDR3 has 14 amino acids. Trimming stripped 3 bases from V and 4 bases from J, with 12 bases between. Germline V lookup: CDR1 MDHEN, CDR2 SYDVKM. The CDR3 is CASSLGGVTYGYTF. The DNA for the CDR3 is TGTGCCAGCAGTTTGGGAGGGGTGACCTATGGCTACACCTTC.

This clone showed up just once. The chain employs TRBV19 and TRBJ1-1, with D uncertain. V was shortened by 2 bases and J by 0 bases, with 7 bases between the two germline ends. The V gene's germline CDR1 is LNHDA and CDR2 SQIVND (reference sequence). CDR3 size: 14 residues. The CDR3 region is CASSIIGMNTEAFF. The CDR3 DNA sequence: TGTGCCAGTAGTATAATCGGGATGAACACTGAAGCTTTCTTT.

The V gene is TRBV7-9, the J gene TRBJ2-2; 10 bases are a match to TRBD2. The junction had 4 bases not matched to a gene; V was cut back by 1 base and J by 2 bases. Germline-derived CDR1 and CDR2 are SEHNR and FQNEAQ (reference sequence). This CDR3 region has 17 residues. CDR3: CASSLVAGGLNTGELFF. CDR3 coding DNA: TGTGCCAGCAGCTTAGTAGCGGGAGGACTTAACACCGGGGAGCTGTTTTTT.

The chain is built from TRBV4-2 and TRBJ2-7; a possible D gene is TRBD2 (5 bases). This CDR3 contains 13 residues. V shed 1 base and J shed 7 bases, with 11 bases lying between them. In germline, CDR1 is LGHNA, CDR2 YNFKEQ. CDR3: CASSQGLPGEQYF. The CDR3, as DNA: TGTGCCAGCAGCCAAGGCCTACCGGGAGAGCAGTACTTC.

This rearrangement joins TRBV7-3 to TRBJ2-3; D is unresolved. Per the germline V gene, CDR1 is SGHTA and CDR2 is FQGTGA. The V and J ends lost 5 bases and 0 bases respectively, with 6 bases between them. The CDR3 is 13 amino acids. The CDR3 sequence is CASSLDSTDTQYF. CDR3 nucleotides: TGTGCCAGCAGCCTTGACAGCACAGATACGCAGTATTTT.

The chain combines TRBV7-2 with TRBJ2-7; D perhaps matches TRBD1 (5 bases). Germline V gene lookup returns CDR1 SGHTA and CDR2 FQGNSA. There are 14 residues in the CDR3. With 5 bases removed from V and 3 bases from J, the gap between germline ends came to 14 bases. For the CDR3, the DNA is TGTGCCAGCAGCCCTGCTTGGGGCGACTACGAGCAGTACTTC. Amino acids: CASSPAWGDYEQYF. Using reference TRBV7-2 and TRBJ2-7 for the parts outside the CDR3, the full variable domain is GAGVSQSPSNKVTEKGKDVELRCDPISGHTALYWYRQSLGQGLEFLIYFQGNSAPDKSGLPSDRFSAERTGGSVSTLTIQRTQQEDSAVYLCASSPAWGDYEQYFGPGTRLTVT.

For the CDR3, the DNA is TGCAGTGCTAGTAATGAGCAGTTCTTC. The encoded protein is CSASNEQFF. This chain connects TRBV20-1 to TRBJ2-1; D unresolved. The CDR3 length is 9 residues. Germline V gene sequence: CDR1 DFQATT, CDR2 SNEGSKA (reference sequence). The V end was cut by 3 bases, the J end by 7 bases, with 1 base between.

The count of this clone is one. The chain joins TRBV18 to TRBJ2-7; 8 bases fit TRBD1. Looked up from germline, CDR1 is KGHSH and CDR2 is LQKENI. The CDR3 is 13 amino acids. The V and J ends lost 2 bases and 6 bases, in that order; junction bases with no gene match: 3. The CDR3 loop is CASSPTGGSEQYF. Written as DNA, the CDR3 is TGTGCCAGCTCACCAACAGGGGGAAGCGAGCAGTACTTC.

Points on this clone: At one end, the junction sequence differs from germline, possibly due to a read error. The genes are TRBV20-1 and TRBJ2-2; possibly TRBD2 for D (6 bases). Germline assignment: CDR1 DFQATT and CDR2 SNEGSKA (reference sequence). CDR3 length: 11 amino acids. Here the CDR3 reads CSARKGGVLFF. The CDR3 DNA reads TGCAGTGCTAGAAAGGGCGGGGTGCTGTTTTTT.

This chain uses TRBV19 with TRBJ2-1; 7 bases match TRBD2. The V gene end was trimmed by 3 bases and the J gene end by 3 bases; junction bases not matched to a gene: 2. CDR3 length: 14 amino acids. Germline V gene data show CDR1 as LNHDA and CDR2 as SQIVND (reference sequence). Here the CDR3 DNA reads TGTGCCAGTAGTATTCGCGGGAGCTACAATGAGCAGTTCTTC. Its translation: CASSIRGSYNEQFF.

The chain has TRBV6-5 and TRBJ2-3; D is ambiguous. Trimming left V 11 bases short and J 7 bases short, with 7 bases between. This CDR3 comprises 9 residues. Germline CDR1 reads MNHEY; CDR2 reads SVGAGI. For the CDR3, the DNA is TGTGCCTCCCAAAATACGCAGTATTTT. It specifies CASQNTQYF.

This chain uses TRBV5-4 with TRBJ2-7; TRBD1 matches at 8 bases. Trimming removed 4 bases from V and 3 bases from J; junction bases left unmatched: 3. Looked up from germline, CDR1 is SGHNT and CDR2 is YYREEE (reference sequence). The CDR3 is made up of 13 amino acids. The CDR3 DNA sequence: TGTGCCAGCAGCGCCGGACAGGGCTACGAGCAGTACTTC. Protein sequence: CASSAGQGYEQYF.

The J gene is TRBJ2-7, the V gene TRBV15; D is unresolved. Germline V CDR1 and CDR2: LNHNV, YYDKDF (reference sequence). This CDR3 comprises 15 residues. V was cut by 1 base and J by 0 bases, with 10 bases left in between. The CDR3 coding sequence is TGTGCCACCAGCAGAGGTATAGGGAACTCCTACGAGCAGTACTTC. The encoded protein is CATSRGIGNSYEQYF.

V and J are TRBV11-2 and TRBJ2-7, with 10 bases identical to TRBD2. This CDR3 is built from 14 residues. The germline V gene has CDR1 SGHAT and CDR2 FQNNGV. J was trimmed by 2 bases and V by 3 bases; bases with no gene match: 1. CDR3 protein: CASSFTSGAYEQYF. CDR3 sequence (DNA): TGTGCCAGCAGCTTCACTAGCGGGGCCTACGAGCAGTACTTC.

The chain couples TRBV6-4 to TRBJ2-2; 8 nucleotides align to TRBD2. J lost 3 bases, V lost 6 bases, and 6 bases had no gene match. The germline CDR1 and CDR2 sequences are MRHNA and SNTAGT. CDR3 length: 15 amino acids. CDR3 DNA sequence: TGTGCCAGCAGCAAGCGGGAGTGGGACACCGGGGAGCTGTTTTTT. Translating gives CASSKREWDTGELFF.

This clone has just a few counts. The CDR3 DNA is TGTGCCAGCAGTTTATCACGGACGGCGGAGCAGTTCTTC. This gives the protein CASSLSRTAEQFF. V is TRBV27 and J is TRBJ2-1; no definite D call. The V gene's germline CDR1 is MNHEY and CDR2 SMNVEV (reference sequence). V dropped 0 bases and J dropped 10 bases, with 10 bases sitting between them. The CDR3 sequence is 13 residues long.

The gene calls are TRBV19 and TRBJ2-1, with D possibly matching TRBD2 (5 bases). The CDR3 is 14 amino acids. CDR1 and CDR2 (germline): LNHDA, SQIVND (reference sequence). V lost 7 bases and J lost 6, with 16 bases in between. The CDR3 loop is CASKMVVGANEQFF. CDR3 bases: TGTGCCAGTAAGATGGTGGTGGGAGCCAATGAGCAGTTCTTC.

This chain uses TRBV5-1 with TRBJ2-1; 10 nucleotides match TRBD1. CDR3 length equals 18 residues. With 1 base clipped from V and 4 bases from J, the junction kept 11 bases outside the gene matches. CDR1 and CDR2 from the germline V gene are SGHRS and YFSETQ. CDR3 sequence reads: CASSLHFPRTGGYNEQFF. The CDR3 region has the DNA TGCGCCAGCAGCTTGCACTTCCCCCGGACAGGGGGATACAATGAGCAGTTCTTC.

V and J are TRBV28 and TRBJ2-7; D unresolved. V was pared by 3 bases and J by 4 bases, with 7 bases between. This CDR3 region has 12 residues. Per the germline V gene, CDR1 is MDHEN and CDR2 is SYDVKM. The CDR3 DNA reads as TGTGCCAGCAGTTTCACCGATTACGAGCAGTACTTC. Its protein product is CASSFTDYEQYF.

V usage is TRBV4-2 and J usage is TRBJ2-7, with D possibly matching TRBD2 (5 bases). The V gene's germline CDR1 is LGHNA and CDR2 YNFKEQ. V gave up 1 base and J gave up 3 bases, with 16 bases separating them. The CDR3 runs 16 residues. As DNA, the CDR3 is TGTGCCAGCAGCCAAGGAGGGCCCAGCGGCTACTACGAGCAGTACTTC. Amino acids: CASSQGGPSGYYEQYF.